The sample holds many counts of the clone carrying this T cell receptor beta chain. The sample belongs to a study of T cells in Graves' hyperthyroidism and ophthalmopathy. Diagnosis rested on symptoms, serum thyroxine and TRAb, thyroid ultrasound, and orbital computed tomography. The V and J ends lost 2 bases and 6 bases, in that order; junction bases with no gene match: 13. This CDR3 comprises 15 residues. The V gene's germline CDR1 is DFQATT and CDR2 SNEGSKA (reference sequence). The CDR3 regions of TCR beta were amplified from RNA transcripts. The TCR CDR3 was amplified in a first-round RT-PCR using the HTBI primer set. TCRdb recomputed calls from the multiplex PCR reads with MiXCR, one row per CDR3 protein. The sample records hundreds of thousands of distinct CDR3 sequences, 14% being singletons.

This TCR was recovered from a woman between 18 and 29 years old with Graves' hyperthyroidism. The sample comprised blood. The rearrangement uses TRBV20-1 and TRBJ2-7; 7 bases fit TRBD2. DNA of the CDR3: TGCAGTGCTAGAACGGGACTACCCCCCGGCAGCGAGCAGTACTTC. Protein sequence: CSARTGLPPGSEQYF.